The rows below give T cell receptor beta chains drawn from one sample of a study of shared clonotypes between healthy human individuals. Sequenced by immunoSEQ multiplex PCR; TCRdb stores in-frame clones only, minus some. The profile shows 2 million to 2.5 million clones, just under 95% of them singletons. Input material: naive CD8+ T cells sorted from blood. Receptors originate from a man between 18 and 29 years old in good health. Each CDR3 is given with its conserved first and last residue. A D gene is named only where the DNA matches it firmly. The listing skips clone size in some rows; elsewhere it reads once, few, many or a size class.

>-|TRBV19|-|TRBJ1-2
CASSSLGNSHSYGYTF
TGTGCCAGTAGTTCATTAGGAAACAGTCATAGCTATGGCTACACCTTC
>-|TRBV10-3|-|TRBJ2-3
CAISELAESTDTQYF
TGTGCCATCAGTGAGTTAGCGGAGAGCACAGATACGCAGTATTTT
>-|TRBV7-9|-|TRBJ2-1
CASSSPANLGQFF
TGTGCCAGCAGCTCCCCGGCGAACCTAGGGCAGTTCTTC
>-|TRBV4-1|TRBD1|TRBJ2-7
CASSPTGASYEQYF
TGCGCCAGCAGCCCGACAGGGGCCTCCTACGAGCAGTACTTC
>-|TRBV19|-|TRBJ1-2
CASSIEYDYGYTF
TGTGCCAGTAGTATAGAATATGACTATGGCTACACCTTC
>-|TRBV6-5|TRBD1|TRBJ1-1
CASTGQGNTEAFF
TGTGCCAGCACCGGACAGGGCAACACTGAAGCTTTCTTT
>-|TRBV5-4|-|TRBJ2-7
CASSLVEGYEQYF
TGTGCCAGCAGCTTGGTGGAGGGCTACGAGCAGTACTTC
>-|TRBV27|TRBD1|TRBJ1-6
CASTQGSNSPLHF
TGTGCCAGCACACAGGGGAGTAATTCACCCCTCCACTTT
>-|TRBV7-9|TRBD1|TRBJ2-7
CASSPADRGQDEQYF
TGTGCCAGCAGCCCTGCCGACAGGGGGCAAGACGAGCAGTACTTC
>-|TRBV7-2|-|TRBJ2-7
CASSSYLYYEQYF
TGTGCCAGCAGCTCTTACCTATACTACGAGCAGTACTTC
>once|TRBV27|-|TRBJ2-5
CASSYTNSVWYF
TGTGCCAGCAGTTATACTAACAGCGTTTGGTACTTC
>-|TRBV4-3|-|TRBJ2-7
CASSQERTAQQYF
TGCGCCAGCAGCCAAGAAAGGACCGCGCAGCAGTACTTC
>-|TRBV2|-|TRBJ2-5
CASSDPRAEETQYF
TGTGCCAGCAGTGATCCTAGGGCAGAAGAGACCCAGTACTTC
>-|TRBV27|-|TRBJ2-7
CASSLGMTPYEQYF
TGTGCCAGCAGTTTAGGAATGACCCCCTACGAGCAGTACTTC